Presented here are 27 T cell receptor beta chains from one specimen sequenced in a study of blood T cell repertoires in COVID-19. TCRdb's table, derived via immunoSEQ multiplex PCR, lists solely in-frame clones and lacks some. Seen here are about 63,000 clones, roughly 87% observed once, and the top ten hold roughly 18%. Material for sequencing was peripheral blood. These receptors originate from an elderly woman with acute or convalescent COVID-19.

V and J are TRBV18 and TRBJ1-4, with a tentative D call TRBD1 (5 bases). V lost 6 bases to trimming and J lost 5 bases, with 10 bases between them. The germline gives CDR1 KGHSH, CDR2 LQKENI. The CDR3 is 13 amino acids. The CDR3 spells CASSSDINEKLFF. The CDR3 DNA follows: TGTGCCAGCTCCTCGGACATCAATGAAAAACTGTTTTTT.

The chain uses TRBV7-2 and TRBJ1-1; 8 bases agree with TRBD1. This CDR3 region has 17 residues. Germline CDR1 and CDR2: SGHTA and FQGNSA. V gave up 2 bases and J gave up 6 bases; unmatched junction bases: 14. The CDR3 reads CASSLPLTGVVFAEAFF. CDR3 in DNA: TGTGCCAGCAGCTTACCGCTGACAGGGGTCGTTTTCGCTGAAGCTTTCTTT.

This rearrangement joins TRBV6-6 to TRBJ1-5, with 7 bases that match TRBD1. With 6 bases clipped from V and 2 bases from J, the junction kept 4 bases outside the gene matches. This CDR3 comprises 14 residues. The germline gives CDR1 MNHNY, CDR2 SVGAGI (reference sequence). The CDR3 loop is CASRLGQGNQPQHF. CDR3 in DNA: TGTGCCAGCAGACTCGGACAGGGCAATCAGCCCCAGCATTTT.

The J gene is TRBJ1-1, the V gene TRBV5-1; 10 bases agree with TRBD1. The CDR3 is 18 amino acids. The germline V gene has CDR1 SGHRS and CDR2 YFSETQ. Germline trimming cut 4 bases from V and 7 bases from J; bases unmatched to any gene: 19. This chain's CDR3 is CASSPKGGTGVDLVEAFF. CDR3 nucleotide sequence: TGCGCCAGCAGCCCGAAGGGTGGGACAGGGGTAGATTTAGTTGAAGCTTTCTTT.

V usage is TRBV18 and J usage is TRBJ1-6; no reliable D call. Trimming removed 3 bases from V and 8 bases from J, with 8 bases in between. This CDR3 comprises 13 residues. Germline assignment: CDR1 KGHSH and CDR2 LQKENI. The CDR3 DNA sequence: TGTGCCAGCTCACCGGTCGAGGATTCACCCCTCCACTTT. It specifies CASSPVEDSPLHF.

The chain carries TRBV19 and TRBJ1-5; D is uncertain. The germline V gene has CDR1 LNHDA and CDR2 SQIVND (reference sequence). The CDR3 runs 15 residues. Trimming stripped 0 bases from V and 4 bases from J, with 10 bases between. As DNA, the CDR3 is TGTGCCAGTAGTATAGACGGGGAGAGGAATCAGCCCCAGCATTTT. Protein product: CASSIDGERNQPQHF.

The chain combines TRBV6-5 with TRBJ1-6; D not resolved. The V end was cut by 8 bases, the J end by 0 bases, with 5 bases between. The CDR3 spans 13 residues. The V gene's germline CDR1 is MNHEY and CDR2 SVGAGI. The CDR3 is CASGSSYNSPLHF. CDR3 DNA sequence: TGTGCCAGCGGGAGCTCCTATAATTCACCCCTCCACTTT.

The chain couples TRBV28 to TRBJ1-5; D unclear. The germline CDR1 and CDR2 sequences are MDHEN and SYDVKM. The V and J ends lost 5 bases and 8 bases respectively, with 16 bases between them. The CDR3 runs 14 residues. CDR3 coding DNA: TGTGCCAGCAGTAACCTTCGGGTAGAGGAGCCCCAGCATTTT. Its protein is CASSNLRVEEPQHF. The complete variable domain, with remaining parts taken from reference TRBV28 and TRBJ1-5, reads DVKVTQSSRYLVKRTGEKVFLECVQDMDHENMFWYRQDPGLGLRLIYFSYDVKMKEKGDIPEGYSVSREKKERFSLILESASTNQTSMYLCASSNLRVEEPQHFGDGTRLSIL.

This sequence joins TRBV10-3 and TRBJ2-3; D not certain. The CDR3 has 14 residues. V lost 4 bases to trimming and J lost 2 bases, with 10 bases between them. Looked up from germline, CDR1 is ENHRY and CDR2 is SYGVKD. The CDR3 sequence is CAISVNPYTDTQYF. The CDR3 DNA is TGTGCCATCAGTGTTAACCCCTACACAGATACGCAGTATTTT.

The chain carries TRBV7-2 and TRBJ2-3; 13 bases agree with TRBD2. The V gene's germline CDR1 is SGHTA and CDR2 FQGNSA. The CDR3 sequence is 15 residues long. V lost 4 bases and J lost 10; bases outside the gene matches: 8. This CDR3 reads CASSSRGLAGVSQYF. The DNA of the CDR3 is TGTGCCAGCAGCTCGCGAGGACTAGCGGGAGTTTCGCAGTATTTT.

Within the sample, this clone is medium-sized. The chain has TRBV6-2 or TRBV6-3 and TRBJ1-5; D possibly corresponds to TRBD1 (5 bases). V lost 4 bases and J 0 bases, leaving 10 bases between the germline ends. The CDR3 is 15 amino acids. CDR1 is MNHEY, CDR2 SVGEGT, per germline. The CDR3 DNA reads TGTGCCAGCAGTTTTCGACAGAATAGCAATCAGCCCCAGCATTTT. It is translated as CASSFRQNSNQPQHF.

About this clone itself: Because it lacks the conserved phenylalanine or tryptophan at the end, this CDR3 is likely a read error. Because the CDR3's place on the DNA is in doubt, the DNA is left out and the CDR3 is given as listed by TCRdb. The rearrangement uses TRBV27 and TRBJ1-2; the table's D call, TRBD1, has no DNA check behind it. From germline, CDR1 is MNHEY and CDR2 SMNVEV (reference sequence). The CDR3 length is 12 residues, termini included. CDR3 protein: CASSLLTGWMFV.

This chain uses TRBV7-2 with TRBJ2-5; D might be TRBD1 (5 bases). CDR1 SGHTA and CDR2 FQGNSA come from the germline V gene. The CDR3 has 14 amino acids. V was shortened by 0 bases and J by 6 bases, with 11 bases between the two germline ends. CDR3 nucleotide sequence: TGTGCCAGCAGCTTAGCGCAGGGTTCCAAGACCCAGTACTTC. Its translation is CASSLAQGSKTQYF.

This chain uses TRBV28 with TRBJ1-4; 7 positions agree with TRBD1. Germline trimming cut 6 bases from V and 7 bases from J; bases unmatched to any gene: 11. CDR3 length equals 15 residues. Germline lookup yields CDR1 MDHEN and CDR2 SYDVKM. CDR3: CASSLTGAYSEKLFF. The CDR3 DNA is TGTGCCAGCAGCCTCACAGGGGCCTATAGTGAAAAACTGTTTTTT.

CDR3 sequence: CASSQDHRYDQPQHF. The DNA for the CDR3 is TGCGCCAGCAGCCAAGATCATCGGTACGATCAGCCCCAGCATTTT. The V and J genes are TRBV4-3 and TRBJ1-5; unclear D gene. V dropped 0 bases and J dropped 5 bases, with 11 bases sitting between them. The CDR3 contains 15 residues. The V gene's germline CDR1 is LGHNA and CDR2 YSLEER.

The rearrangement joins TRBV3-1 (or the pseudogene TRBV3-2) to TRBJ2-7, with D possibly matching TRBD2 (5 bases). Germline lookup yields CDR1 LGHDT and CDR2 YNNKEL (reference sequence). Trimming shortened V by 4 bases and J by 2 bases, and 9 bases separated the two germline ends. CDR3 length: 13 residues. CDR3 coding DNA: TGTGCCAGCAGCCGAGGACTTACCTACGAGCAGTACTTC. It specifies CASSRGLTYEQYF.

The CDR3 protein is CASSLIETLGRNEQFF. In nucleotides, the CDR3 is TGTGCCAGCAGCTTAATAGAAACTCTAGGTAGAAATGAGCAGTTCTTC. The J gene is TRBJ2-1, the V gene TRBV7-2, with D unclear. Trimming cost V 2 bases and J 7 bases, with 18 bases left between them. CDR3 length equals 16 residues. The germline V gene has CDR1 SGHTA and CDR2 FQGNSA.

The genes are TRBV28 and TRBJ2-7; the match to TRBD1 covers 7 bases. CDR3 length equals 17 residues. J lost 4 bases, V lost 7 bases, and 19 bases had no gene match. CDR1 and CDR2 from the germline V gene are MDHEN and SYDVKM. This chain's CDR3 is CASTRLYSRQGQYEQYF. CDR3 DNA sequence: TGTGCCAGCACACGCCTTTATTCCAGACAGGGCCAGTACGAGCAGTACTTC. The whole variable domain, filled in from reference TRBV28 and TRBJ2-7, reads DVKVTQSSRYLVKRTGEKVFLECVQDMDHENMFWYRQDPGLGLRLIYFSYDVKMKEKGDIPEGYSVSREKKERFSLILESASTNQTSMYLCASTRLYSRQGQYEQYFGPGTRLTVT.

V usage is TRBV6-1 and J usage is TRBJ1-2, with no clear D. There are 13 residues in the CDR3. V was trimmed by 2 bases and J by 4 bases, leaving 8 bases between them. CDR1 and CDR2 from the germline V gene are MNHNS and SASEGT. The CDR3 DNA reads TGTGCCAGCAGTGAAACTCTTCCCTATGGCTACACCTTC. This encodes CASSETLPYGYTF.

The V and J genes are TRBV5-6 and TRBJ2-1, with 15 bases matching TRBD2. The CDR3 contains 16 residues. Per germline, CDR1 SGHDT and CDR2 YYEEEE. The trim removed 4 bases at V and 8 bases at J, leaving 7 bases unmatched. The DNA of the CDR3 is TGTGCCAGCAGCGAGGGACTAGCGGGAGGTGGCTATGAGCAGTTCTTC. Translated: CASSEGLAGGGYEQFF.

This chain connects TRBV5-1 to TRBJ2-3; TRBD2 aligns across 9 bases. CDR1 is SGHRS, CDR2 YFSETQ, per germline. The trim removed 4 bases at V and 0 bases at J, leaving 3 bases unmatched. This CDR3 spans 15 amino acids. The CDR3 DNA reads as TGCGCCAGCAGCGTAGCGGGAGTTAGCACAGATACGCAGTATTTT. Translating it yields CASSVAGVSTDTQYF.

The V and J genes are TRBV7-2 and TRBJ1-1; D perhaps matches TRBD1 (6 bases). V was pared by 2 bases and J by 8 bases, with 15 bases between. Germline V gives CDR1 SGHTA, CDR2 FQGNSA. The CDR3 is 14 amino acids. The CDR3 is CASSLRAGDREAFF. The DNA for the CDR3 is TGTGCCAGCAGCTTAAGGGCGGGTGACAGGGAAGCTTTCTTT.

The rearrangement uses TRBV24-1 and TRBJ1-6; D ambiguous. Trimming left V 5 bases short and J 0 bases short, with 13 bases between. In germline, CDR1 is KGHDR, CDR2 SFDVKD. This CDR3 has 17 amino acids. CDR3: CATSVQFRSSYNSPLHF. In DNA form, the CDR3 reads TGTGCCACCAGTGTACAGTTCCGAAGCTCCTATAATTCACCCCTCCACTTT.

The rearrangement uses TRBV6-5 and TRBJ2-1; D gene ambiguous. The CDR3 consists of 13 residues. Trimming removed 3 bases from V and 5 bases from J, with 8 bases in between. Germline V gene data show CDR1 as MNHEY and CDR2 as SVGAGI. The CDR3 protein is CASSYGQNNEQFF. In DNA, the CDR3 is TGTGCCAGCAGTTATGGCCAGAACAATGAGCAGTTCTTC.

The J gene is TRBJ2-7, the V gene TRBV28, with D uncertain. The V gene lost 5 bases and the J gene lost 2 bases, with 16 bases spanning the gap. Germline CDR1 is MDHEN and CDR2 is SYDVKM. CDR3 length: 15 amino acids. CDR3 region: CASSQLISGAYEQYF. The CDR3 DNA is TGTGCCAGCAGTCAACTTATAAGTGGAGCCTACGAGCAGTACTTC.

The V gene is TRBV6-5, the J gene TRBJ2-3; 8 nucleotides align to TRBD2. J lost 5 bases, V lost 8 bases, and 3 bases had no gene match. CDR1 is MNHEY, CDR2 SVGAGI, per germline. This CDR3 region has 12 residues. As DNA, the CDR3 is TGTGCCAGCCGGGGGGGTGGAGATACGCAGTATTTT. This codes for CASRGGGDTQYF.

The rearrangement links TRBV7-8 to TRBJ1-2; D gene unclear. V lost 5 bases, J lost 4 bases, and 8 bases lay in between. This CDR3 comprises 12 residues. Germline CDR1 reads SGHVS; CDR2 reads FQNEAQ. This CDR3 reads CASSVAGYGYTF. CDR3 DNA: TGTGCCAGCAGCGTCGCGGGCTATGGCTACACCTTC.